This is a list of T cell receptor beta chains from one sample in a study of blood T cell repertoires in COVID-19. Measured with immunoSEQ multiplex PCR; TCRdb has only the in-frame clones, and not every one. This sample carries about 85,000 clones, around 82% of them seen once, and the ten largest clones take around 6.9%. The sample taken for sequencing was peripheral blood. These receptors came from a man between 60 and 75 years old with acute or convalescent COVID-19. Both conserved end residues are part of each CDR3. D genes are given only for firm matches. Size is omitted from some rows. Given values are once, few, many or a class for expanded clones.

TRBV5-1	TRBJ1-6	NA	NA	TGCGCCAGCAGCTTACAGGGTTCAGTCTCCTATAATTCACCCCTCCACTTT	CASSLQGSVSYNSPLHF
TRBV9	TRBJ2-1	NA	NA	TGTGCCAGCAGCCCCGGCGGGGCGACCTACAATGAGCAGTTCTTC	CASSPGGATYNEQFF
TRBV19	TRBJ1-5	TRBD1	NA	TGTGCCAGTAGTATTATGGGACAGGGTAACCAGCCCCAGCATTTT	CASSIMGQGNQPQHF
TRBV19	TRBJ2-1	NA	few	TGTGCCAGTAATAGCGTTAAGAGCTCCTACAATGAGCAGTTCTTC	CASNSVKSSYNEQFF
TRBV6-5	TRBJ1-5	TRBD1	many	TGTGCCAGCAGGCCGGGACAGCATAGCAATCAGCCCCAGCATTTT	CASRPGQHSNQPQHF
TRBV11-2	TRBJ2-7	NA	NA	TGTGCCAGCAGCTCGGGTCGGGTAACCGACGATCAATACGAGCAGTACTTC	CASSSGRVTDDQYEQYF
TRBV6-2/TRBV6-3	TRBJ2-3	TRBD2	NA	TGTGCCAGCAGTCAAGGACTAGCGGGGAGCACAGATACGCAGTATTTT	CASSQGLAGSTDTQYF
TRBV5-1	TRBJ1-1	TRBD1	NA	TGCGCCAGCAGGGGACAGGGGGCGAACACTGAAGCTTTCTTT	CASRGQGANTEAFF
TRBV24-1	TRBJ2-7	NA	NA	TGTGCCACCAGTGATCCAGGGTACGAGCAGTACTTC	CATSDPGYEQYF
TRBV11-3	TRBJ2-2	NA	NA	TGTGCCAGCAGCTCCCCCTCCAGGGCCGGGGAGCTGTTTTTT	CASSSPSRAGELFF
TRBV30	TRBJ1-1	NA	NA	TGTGCCGGCCAAAGAGACAGGAACACTGAAGCTTTCTTT	CAGQRDRNTEAFF
TRBV7-9	TRBJ2-2	TRBD1	NA	TGTGCCAGCAGCTTAGGGACAGGGAACACCGGGGAGCTGTTTTTT	CASSLGTGNTGELFF
TRBV2	TRBJ2-5	TRBD1	NA	TGTGCCACCTCACAGGGGGCAGGAGAGACCCAGTACTTC	CATSQGAGETQYF
TRBV19	TRBJ2-2	TRBD1	NA	TGTGCCACCCAGACAGGGGCCACGAACACCGGGGAGCTGTTTTTT	CATQTGATNTGELFF
TRBV28	TRBJ2-7	TRBD2	NA	TGTGCCAGCAGTTTAGGTTTCGGGGGGGCACCCTACGAGCAGTACTTC	CASSLGFGGAPYEQYF
TRBV7-2	TRBJ2-5	TRBD2	NA	TGTGCCAGCAGCTTAGATTTGGCTAGCGGCCAAGAGACCCAGTACTTC	CASSLDLASGQETQYF
TRBV24-1	TRBJ1-2	TRBD1	NA	TGTGCCACCAGTGATTCCGGGGACAGGGCCTATGGCTACACCTTC	CATSDSGDRAYGYTF
TRBV9	TRBJ2-1	TRBD2	NA	TGTGCCAGCAGCCTAAACCCACTAGCGGGGGGGCGGGATGAGCAGTTCTTC	CASSLNPLAGGRDEQFF
TRBV5-1	TRBJ1-2	NA	NA	TGCGCCAGCAGCTCAGGGACTGATAACTATGGCTACACCTTC	CASSSGTDNYGYTF
TRBV30	TRBJ1-1	NA	NA	TGTGCCTGGTTCTTCGGCGAGGTCGTTGGAAACACTGAAGCTTTCTTT	CAWFFGEVVGNTEAFF
TRBV7-8	TRBJ1-2	TRBD1	few	TGTGCCAGCAGCTTAGAACAGGGGGAACGCTATGGCTACACCTTC	CASSLEQGERYGYTF
TRBV29-1	TRBJ1-2	TRBD1	NA	TGCAGCGTTGACTTCCAGGGGGATGGCTACACCTTC	CSVDFQGDGYTF
TRBV2	TRBJ1-2	NA	NA	TGTGCCAGCAGTCTAACAGGGAACTATGGCTACACCTTC	CASSLTGNYGYTF
TRBV6-2/TRBV6-3	TRBJ1-2	NA	NA	TGTGCCAGCAGTTCGACAGCTAACTATGGCTACACCTTC	CASSSTANYGYTF
TRBV2	TRBJ2-7	NA	NA	TGTGCCAGCAGGGGCAGTTCCTACGAGCAGTACTTC	CASRGSSYEQYF